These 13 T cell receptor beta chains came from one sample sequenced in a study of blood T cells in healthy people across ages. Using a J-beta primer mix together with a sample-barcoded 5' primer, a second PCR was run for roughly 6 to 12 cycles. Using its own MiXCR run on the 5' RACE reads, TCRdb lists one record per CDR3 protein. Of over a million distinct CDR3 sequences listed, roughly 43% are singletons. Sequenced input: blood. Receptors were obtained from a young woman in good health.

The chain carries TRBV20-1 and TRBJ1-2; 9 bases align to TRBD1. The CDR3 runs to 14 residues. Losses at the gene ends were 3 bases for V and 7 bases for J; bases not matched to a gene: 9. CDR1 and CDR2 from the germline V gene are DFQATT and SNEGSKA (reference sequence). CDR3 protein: CSARPRDRASGYTF. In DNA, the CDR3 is TGCAGTGCTAGGCCCCGGGACAGGGCTTCTGGCTACACCTTC.

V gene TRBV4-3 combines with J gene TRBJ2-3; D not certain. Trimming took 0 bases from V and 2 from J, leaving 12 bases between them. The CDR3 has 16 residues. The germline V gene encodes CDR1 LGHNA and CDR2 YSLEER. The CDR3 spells CASSQDGVPFTDTQYF. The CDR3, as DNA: TGCGCCAGCAGCCAAGATGGGGTACCCTTCACAGATACGCAGTATTTT.

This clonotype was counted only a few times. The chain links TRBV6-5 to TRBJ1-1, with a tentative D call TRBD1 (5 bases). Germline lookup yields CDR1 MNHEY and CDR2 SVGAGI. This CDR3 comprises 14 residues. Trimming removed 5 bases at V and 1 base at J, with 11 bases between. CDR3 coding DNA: TGTGCCAGCAGTAGGGGAGCCCGGAACACTGAAGCTTTCTTT. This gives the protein CASSRGARNTEAFF.

Written as DNA, the CDR3 is TGCAGCGCCGCACTAGGGGGCGTCTATGGCTACACCTTC. Translating it yields CSAALGGVYGYTF. The chain uses TRBV29-1 and TRBJ1-2; the match to TRBD1 covers 7 bases. Germline loops: CDR1 SQVTM, CDR2 ANQGSEA. V shed 7 bases, J shed 4 bases, and the junction held 9 bases outside the gene matches. The CDR3 contains 13 residues.

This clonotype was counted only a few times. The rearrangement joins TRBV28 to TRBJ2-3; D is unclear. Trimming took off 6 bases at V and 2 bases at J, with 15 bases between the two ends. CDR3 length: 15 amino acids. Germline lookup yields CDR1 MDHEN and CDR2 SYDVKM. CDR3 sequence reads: CASSPPGYNTDTQYF. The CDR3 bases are TGTGCCAGCAGCCCCCCCGGGTACAACACAGATACGCAGTATTTT.

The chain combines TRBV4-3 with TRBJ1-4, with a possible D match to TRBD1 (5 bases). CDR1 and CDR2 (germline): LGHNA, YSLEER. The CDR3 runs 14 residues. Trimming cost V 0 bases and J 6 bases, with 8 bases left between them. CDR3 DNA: TGCGCCAGCAGCCAAGATGGGGCGGATGAAAAACTGTTTTTT. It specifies CASSQDGADEKLFF.

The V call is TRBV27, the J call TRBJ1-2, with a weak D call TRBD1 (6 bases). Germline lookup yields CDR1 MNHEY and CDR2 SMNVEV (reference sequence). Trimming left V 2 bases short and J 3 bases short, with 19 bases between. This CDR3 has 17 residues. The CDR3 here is CASSLSDQQGHYYGYTF. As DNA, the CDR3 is TGTGCCAGCAGTTTAAGTGACCAACAGGGACACTACTATGGCTACACCTTC.

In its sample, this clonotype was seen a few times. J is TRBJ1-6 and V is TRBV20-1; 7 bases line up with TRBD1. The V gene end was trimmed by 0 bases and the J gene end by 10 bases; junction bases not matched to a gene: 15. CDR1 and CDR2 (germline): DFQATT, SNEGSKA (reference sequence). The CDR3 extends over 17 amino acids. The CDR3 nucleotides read TGCAGTGCTAGAGATGGAAGGCGACAGGGAGGGAGCTCACCCCTCCACTTT. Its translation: CSARDGRRQGGSSPLHF.

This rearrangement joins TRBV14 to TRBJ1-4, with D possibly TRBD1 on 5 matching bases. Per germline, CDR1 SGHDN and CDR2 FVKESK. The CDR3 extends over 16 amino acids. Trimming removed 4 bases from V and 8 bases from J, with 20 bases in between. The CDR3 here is CASSLGPGPPWEKLFF. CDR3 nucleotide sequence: TGTGCCAGCAGCCTCGGACCGGGACCCCCTTGGGAAAAACTGTTTTTT.

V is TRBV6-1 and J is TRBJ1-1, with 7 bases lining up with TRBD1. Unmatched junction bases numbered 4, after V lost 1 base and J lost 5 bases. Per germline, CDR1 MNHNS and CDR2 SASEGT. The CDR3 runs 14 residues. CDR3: CASSEEQGLTEAFF. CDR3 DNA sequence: TGTGCCAGCAGTGAAGAACAGGGGCTAACTGAAGCTTTCTTT.

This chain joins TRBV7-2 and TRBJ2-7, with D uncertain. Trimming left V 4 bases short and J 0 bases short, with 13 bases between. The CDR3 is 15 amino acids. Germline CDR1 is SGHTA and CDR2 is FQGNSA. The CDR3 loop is CASSSEPTLSYEQYF. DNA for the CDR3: TGTGCCAGCAGCTCAGAGCCGACCCTCTCCTACGAGCAGTACTTC. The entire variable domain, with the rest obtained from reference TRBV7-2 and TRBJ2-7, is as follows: GAGVSQSPSNKVTEKGKDVELRCDPISGHTALYWYRQSLGQGLEFLIYFQGNSAPDKSGLPSDRFSAERTGGSVSTLTIQRTQQEDSAVYLCASSSEPTLSYEQYFGPGTRLTVT.

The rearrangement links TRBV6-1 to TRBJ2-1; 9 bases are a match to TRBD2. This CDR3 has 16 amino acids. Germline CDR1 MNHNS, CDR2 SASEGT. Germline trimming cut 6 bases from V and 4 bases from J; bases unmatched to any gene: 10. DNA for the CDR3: TGTGCCAGCAGAAGGGGTAGCGGGGGTCCTTACAATGAGCAGTTCTTC. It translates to CASRRGSGGPYNEQFF.

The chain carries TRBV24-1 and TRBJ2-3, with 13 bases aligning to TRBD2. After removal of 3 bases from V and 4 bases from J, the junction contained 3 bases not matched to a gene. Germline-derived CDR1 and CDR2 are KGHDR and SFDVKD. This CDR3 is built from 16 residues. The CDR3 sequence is CATSDPTSGGADTQYF. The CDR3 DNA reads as TGTGCCACCAGTGATCCTACTAGCGGGGGGGCAGATACGCAGTATTTT.